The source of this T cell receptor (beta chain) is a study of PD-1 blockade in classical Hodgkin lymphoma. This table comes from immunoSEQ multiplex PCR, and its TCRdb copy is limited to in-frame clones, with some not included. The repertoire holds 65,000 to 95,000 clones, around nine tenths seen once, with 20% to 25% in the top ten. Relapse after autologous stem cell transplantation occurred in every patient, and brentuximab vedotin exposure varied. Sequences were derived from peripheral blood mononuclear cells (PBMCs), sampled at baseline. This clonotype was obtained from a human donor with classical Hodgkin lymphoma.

The CDR3: CASSLIGTGDYGYTF. The CDR3 region has the DNA TGTGCCAGCAGTTTAATTGGGACAGGGGACTATGGCTACACCTTC. V gene TRBV27 combines with J gene TRBJ1-2; 10 bases line up with TRBD1. CDR3 size: 15 residues. The V gene's germline CDR1 is MNHEY and CDR2 SMNVEV (reference sequence). Trimming at V came to 2 bases and at J to 3 bases, leaving 3 bases not matched to a gene.